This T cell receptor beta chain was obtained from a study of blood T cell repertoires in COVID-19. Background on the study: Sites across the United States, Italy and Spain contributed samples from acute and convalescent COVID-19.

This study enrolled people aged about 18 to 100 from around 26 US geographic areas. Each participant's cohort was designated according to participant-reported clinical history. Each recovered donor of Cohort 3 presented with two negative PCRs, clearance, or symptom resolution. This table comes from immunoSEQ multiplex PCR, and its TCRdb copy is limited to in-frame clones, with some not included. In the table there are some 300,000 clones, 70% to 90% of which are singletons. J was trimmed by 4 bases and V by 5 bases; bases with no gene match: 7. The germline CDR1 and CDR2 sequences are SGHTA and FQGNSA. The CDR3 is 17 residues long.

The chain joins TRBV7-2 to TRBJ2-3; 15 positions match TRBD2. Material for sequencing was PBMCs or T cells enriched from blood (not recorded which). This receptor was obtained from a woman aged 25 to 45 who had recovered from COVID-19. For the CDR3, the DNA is TGTGCCAGCAGCCGGACTAGCGGGAGGGCCCCCCCAGATACGCAGTATTTT. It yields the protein CASSRTSGRAPPDTQYF.